In this sample, the clone carrying this TCR beta chain turned up many times. Antigen specificity is unknown. TCRdb re-clonotyped the PCR reads via MiXCR. This table has some 16,000 clones, approximately 12% appearing once. This sample is part of a study of metastatic and nonmetastatic thyroid tumors. Study findings and constraints: When malignant thyroid tumors were compared with benign nodules, TCR beta diversity was reportedly significantly higher in the malignant tumors. This held in both blood and tumor samples.

No patient received treatment before thyroid surgery. This clonotype was obtained from a female donor with papillary thyroid cancer or a benign thyroid nodule (not recorded which). Some clones in this sample may be carry-over from other donors' samples. The sample taken for sequencing was tumor tissue.

CDR3 protein: CASSQDFGSGAINEQFF. The CDR3 nucleotides are TGCGCCAGCAGCCAAGATTTTGGTAGCGGGGCTATAAATGAGCAGTTCTTC. The rearrangement joins TRBV4-3 to TRBJ2-1, with 8 bases aligning to TRBD2. The CDR3 covers 17 residues. J gave up 7 bases and V 0 bases, and 11 bases lay outside the gene matches. Germline V CDR1 and CDR2: LGHNA, YSLEER.